The sequence of this TCR beta chain was determined in a study of blood T cells in healthy people across ages. Germline CDR1 MNHEY, CDR2 SVGAGI. This CDR3 spans 16 amino acids. V dropped 5 bases and J dropped 0 bases, with 14 bases sitting between them. PCR was performed a second time for roughly 7 to 12 cycles using a sample-barcoded 5' primer and a J-beta primer mix. A 12-random-nucleotide template-switch adaptor tagged each cDNA molecule. Sequencing recovered at least 2.5 million CDR3-containing paired-end reads from each sample. TCRdb reprocessed the 5' RACE reads with MiXCR, giving one entry per CDR3 protein. The sample records about 720,000 distinct CDR3 sequences, around a fifth being singletons. This clonotype showed up just a few times. There were healthy Caucasian individuals from Russia, aged about 6 to 100, serving as donors. Per-sample PBMC isolation yielded at least 7 million cells.

This sequence was found in a man between 65 and 85 years old in good health. Sequenced: blood. The chain carries TRBV6-5 and TRBJ2-1; D ambiguous. In DNA, the CDR3 is TGTGCCAGCAGTGCCCGGGCCTCAAGCTCCTACAATGAGCAGTTCTTC. Translation gives CASSARASSSYNEQFF.